The T cell receptor beta chain described here comes from a study of patients and donors after allogeneic stem cell transplantation (dated by TCRdb to the early 2020s). Trimming removed 0 bases from V and 4 bases from J, leaving 13 bases between the germline ends. CDR3 length: 14 amino acids, cysteine to phenylalanine. The sequence is cut down to CDR3 DNA, 42 bases in frame from base 1. The CDR1 and CDR2 encoded by the germline V gene (reference sequence) are DFQATT and SNEGSKA. This clonotype was seen more than once but under ten times. The clone's antigen remains unknown. Base qualities are not at hand, and no much larger clone is one base apart. Library construction relied on RT-PCR. This sample was sequenced with a NextSeq 550. TCRdb reworked the public reads: Q25 trimming with fastp, MiXCR clone assembly, productive beta chains retained. Rows with a matching CDR3 protein are joined into one entry that keeps the most common DNA and genes. The sample table lists under 200,000 distinct CDR3 sequences, approximately 28% of them with a count of one. Jointly, the top ten make up 3.2% of the sample.

The clonotype comes from a human donor who was either an allogeneic HSCT recipient or a stem cell or donor lymphocyte infusion donor (not recorded which). It is not recorded whose cells these are; they may come from a transplant donor. Sample: blood, either unsorted or a sorted T cell fraction (not recorded which). Recombination connected TRBV20-1 to TRBJ2-7; the D gene is possibly TRBD1, with 6 bases matching. The nucleotide sequence is TGCAGTGCTAGAGACTGGACAGAGCCTTACGAGCAGTACTTC. Translated, this is CSARDWTEPYEQYF.